A selection of T cell receptor beta chains follows, all from one sample in a study of cytomegalovirus exposure and HLA in healthy donors. Assay used: immunoSEQ multiplex PCR; TCRdb lists only in-frame clones, some missing. The sample lists fewer than 250,000 clones; approximately 80% were seen once. The source material was PBMCs. Every receptor here comes from a man aged 30 to 45 in good health and CMV-seronegative. CDR3s include the opening cysteine and the closing phenylalanine or tryptophan. Each record gives: V gene, D gene, clone size, J gene, CDR3 DNA, CDR3 protein. The D gene is left open where the match is weak. Some rows mark clone size as missing; the rest say once, few, many or name a class of expanded clone.

V: TRBV18
D: TRBD1
size: .
J: TRBJ1-3
DNA: TGTGCCAGCTCACCATATGGGACAGGGGGCCGAAACACCATATATTTT
CDR3: CASSPYGTGGRNTIYF

V: TRBV5-1
D: .
size: .
J: TRBJ2-3
DNA: TGCGCCAGCAGCTTGGGTCGAGCTCTCACAGATACGCAGTATTTT
CDR3: CASSLGRALTDTQYF

V: TRBV4-2
D: .
size: few
J: TRBJ2-7
DNA: TGTGCCAGCAGCCTCGAGGGAGCCTCTTCCTACGAGCAGTACTTC
CDR3: CASSLEGASSYEQYF

V: TRBV28
D: TRBD1
size: .
J: TRBJ2-1
DNA: TGTGCCAGCAGTTTGGCGACAGGGGGGAAATATGAGCAGTTCTTC
CDR3: CASSLATGGKYEQFF

V: TRBV5-1
D: TRBD2
size: .
J: TRBJ2-7
DNA: TGCGCCAGCAGCTTGCAGCGGGGAGCCAGCTCCTACGAGCAGTACTTC
CDR3: CASSLQRGASSYEQYF

V: TRBV6-5
D: TRBD1
size: .
J: TRBJ2-7
DNA: TGTGCCAGCAGTCCCGACAGGGGGCTAAACGAGCAGTACTTC
CDR3: CASSPDRGLNEQYF

V: TRBV6-6
D: .
size: .
J: TRBJ1-5
DNA: TGTGCCAGCAGTTTCCCTGACGGAGTCAATCAGCCCCAGCATTTT
CDR3: CASSFPDGVNQPQHF

V: TRBV7-2
D: .
size: .
J: TRBJ1-2
DNA: TGTGCCAGCAGCTTCATCCCCTATGGCTACACCTTC
CDR3: CASSFIPYGYTF

V: TRBV6-1
D: TRBD1
size: .
J: TRBJ2-7
DNA: TGTGCCAGCAGTGAAAGACAGGGTATAGATTTCTACGAGCAGTACTTC
CDR3: CASSERQGIDFYEQYF

V: TRBV5-1
D: .
size: .
J: TRBJ1-1
DNA: TGCGCCAGCAGAGACAGCCCGAACACTGAAGCTTTCTTT
CDR3: CASRDSPNTEAFF

V: TRBV7-3
D: .
size: .
J: TRBJ1-1
DNA: TGTGCCAGCAGCCCCGCGGGGTACACTGAAGCTTTCTTT
CDR3: CASSPAGYTEAFF

V: TRBV6-5
D: .
size: .
J: TRBJ2-7
DNA: TGTGCCAGCAGTAGACAAGAAAATTCCTACGAGCAGTACTTC
CDR3: CASSRQENSYEQYF

V: TRBV4-2
D: .
size: .
J: TRBJ1-4
DNA: TGTGCCAGCAGCCAAGATCTTTTCGATGAAAAACTGTTTTTT
CDR3: CASSQDLFDEKLFF

V: TRBV5-5
D: .
size: .
J: TRBJ1-2
DNA: TGTGCCAGCAGCTTGTTTCGGGCTAACTATGGCTACACCTTC
CDR3: CASSLFRANYGYTF

V: TRBV5-1
D: TRBD2
size: .
J: TRBJ2-7
DNA: TGCGCCAGCAGCTTCATAACCGGGGGGGGCTACGAGCAGTACTTC
CDR3: CASSFITGGGYEQYF

V: TRBV18
D: TRBD1
size: .
J: TRBJ1-2
DNA: TGTGCCAGCTCACCAGCCGGACAGGTCCAAGGGTATGGCTACACCTTC
CDR3: CASSPAGQVQGYGYTF

V: TRBV11-2
D: .
size: few
J: TRBJ1-1
DNA: TGTGCCAGCAGCTTCAGGCAGAAAGGATTAATGAACACTGAAGCTTTCTTT
CDR3: CASSFRQKGLMNTEAFF

V: TRBV28
D: TRBD1
size: .
J: TRBJ1-4
DNA: TGTGCCAGCAGTTTCTCCCCTTCGACAGGGGGTCGCGAAAAACTGTTTTTT
CDR3: CASSFSPSTGGREKLFF

V: TRBV21-1
D: .
size: .
J: TRBJ1-1
DNA: TGTGCCAGCAGCAAAGAAGGGAGGGACACTGAAGCTTTCTTT
CDR3: CASSKEGRDTEAFF

V: TRBV9
D: .
size: few
J: TRBJ2-5
DNA: TGTGCCAGCAACCCCCTTGGCAACCAAGAGACCCAGTACTTC
CDR3: CASNPLGNQETQYF

V: TRBV7-3
D: .
size: .
J: TRBJ2-2
DNA: TGTGCCAGCAGCTCCCCGGGGTGGGCGGCGAACACCGGGGAGCTGTTTTTT
CDR3: CASSSPGWAANTGELFF

V: TRBV19
D: .
size: .
J: TRBJ1-2
DNA: TGTGCCAGTAGTCGGGGGACCGTCTATGGCTACACCTTC
CDR3: CASSRGTVYGYTF

V: TRBV19
D: .
size: few
J: TRBJ2-2
DNA: TGTGCCAGTGCCCTCCGCCCGGGACAACCTAACACCGGGGAGCTGTTTTTT
CDR3: CASALRPGQPNTGELFF

V: TRBV28
D: .
size: .
J: TRBJ2-2
DNA: TGTGCCAGCAGTTTAATAGGGGGTCCCGGGGAGCTGTTTTTT
CDR3: CASSLIGGPGELFF

V: TRBV6-5
D: TRBD1
size: once
J: TRBJ2-5
DNA: TGTGCCAGCTGTAGGAGACAGGGTGGCCAAGAGACCCAGTACTTC
CDR3: CASCRRQGGQETQYF

V: TRBV4-1
D: .
size: .
J: TRBJ1-3
DNA: TGCGCCAGCAGCCAGGGGGGGGGATCTGGAAACACCATATATTTT
CDR3: CASSQGGGSGNTIYF

V: TRBV9
D: TRBD2
size: .
J: TRBJ2-2
DNA: TGTGCCAGCAGCGTCACCGGGGGGGCGGGCACCGGGGAGCTGTTTTTT
CDR3: CASSVTGGAGTGELFF

V: TRBV28
D: .
size: .
J: TRBJ1-4
DNA: TGTGCCAGCAGAATCAGGGGTGGCCGTGAAAAACTGTTTTTT
CDR3: CASRIRGGREKLFF

V: TRBV29-1
D: .
size: .
J: TRBJ1-1
DNA: TGCAGCGTTGACGCAAGGGGCGCAGGGAACACTGAAGCTTTCTTT
CDR3: CSVDARGAGNTEAFF

V: TRBV7-2
D: .
size: .
J: TRBJ2-2
DNA: TGTGCCAGCAGCTTAGTGACGCTAGGAGCCGGGGAGCTGTTTTTT
CDR3: CASSLVTLGAGELFF

V: TRBV6-1
D: TRBD1
size: few
J: TRBJ1-6
DNA: TGTGCCAGCAGCCTAGACAGGGGGCCTTCACCCCTCCACTTT
CDR3: CASSLDRGPSPLHF

V: TRBV28
D: .
size: .
J: TRBJ1-1
DNA: TGTGCCAGCAGTTTATTAGGGGGTGGTGAAGCTTTCTTT
CDR3: CASSLLGGGEAFF

V: TRBV7-9
D: .
size: .
J: TRBJ2-3
DNA: TGTGCCAGCAGCCCCCAGGGGCGGGGGTCGGCAGATACGCAGTATTTT
CDR3: CASSPQGRGSADTQYF

V: TRBV6-6
D: .
size: .
J: TRBJ1-3
DNA: TGTGCCAGCAGTGATTTCACACGCTCTGGAAACACCATATATTTT
CDR3: CASSDFTRSGNTIYF

V: TRBV5-1
D: .
size: .
J: TRBJ2-7
DNA: TGCGCCAGCAGCTTGGAAACAGGCCGGACCTACGAGCAGTACTTC
CDR3: CASSLETGRTYEQYF

V: TRBV28
D: .
size: .
J: TRBJ1-1
DNA: TGTGCCAGCAGTCCCTTTGTGAGAGCGAACACTGAAGCTTTCTTT
CDR3: CASSPFVRANTEAFF

V: TRBV6-1
D: .
size: once
J: TRBJ2-7
DNA: TGTGCCAGCAGTGAACTAGCGTCAGACAACTACGAGCAGTACTTC
CDR3: CASSELASDNYEQYF

V: TRBV6-6
D: .
size: .
J: TRBJ1-3
DNA: TGTGCCAGCAGTTTTAGGGGCTCTGGAAACACCATATATTTT
CDR3: CASSFRGSGNTIYF

V: TRBV28
D: TRBD1
size: .
J: TRBJ2-3
DNA: TGTGCCAGCAGTACGGCCCGACAGGGGGCGAGTTCAGATACGCAGTATTTT
CDR3: CASSTARQGASSDTQYF

V: TRBV5-6
D: TRBD1
size: .
J: TRBJ2-5
DNA: TGTGCCAGCAGCTACAGTAGTTTGGGACAGAAAGAGACCCAGTACTTC
CDR3: CASSYSSLGQKETQYF

V: TRBV18
D: .
size: .
J: TRBJ1-6
DNA: TGTGCCAGCTCATCCAGGGATTCTTCACCCCTCCACTTT
CDR3: CASSSRDSSPLHF